The next 20 T cell receptor beta chains were all read from a single sample in a study of T cells in Graves' hyperthyroidism and ophthalmopathy. Amplification of TCR beta CDR3 regions was performed using RNA transcripts as template. A set of HTBI primers served as the primers for a first-round RT-PCR of the TCR CDR3. From the multiplex PCR reads, TCRdb called clonotypes with MiXCR, one entry per CDR3 protein. The sample shows 600,000 to 900,000 distinct CDR3 sequences, around 17% of them seen only once. The specimen was blood. These receptor sequences come from a young man with Graves' hyperthyroidism.

The table lists this clonotype with many counts. The rearrangement joins TRBV28 to TRBJ2-7; unclear D gene. Germline CDR1 is MDHEN and CDR2 is SYDVKM. Trimming left V 3 bases short and J 0 bases short, with 12 bases between. The CDR3 totals 15 residues. The CDR3 reads CASSFPGFSSYEQYF. The CDR3 DNA follows: TGTGCCAGCAGTTTTCCCGGGTTTAGCTCCTACGAGCAGTACTTC.

The rearrangement joins TRBV30 to TRBJ1-3, with a tentative D call TRBD1 (5 bases). V lost 0 bases, J lost 4 bases, and 19 bases lay in between. The CDR3 spans 17 residues. CDR1 and CDR2 from the germline V gene are GTSNPN and SVGIG (reference sequence). CDR3 sequence: CAWSVMGSGRFGNTIYF. As DNA, the CDR3 is TGTGCCTGGAGTGTAATGGGATCAGGGAGATTCGGAAACACCATATATTTT.

This chain connects TRBV7-9 to TRBJ2-7; D gene ambiguous. The CDR3 covers 13 residues. CDR1 is SEHNR, CDR2 FQNEAQ, per germline (reference sequence). V was shortened by 5 bases and J by 6 bases, with 14 bases between the two germline ends. This CDR3 is CASSHGVEVEQYF. The CDR3 DNA sequence: TGTGCCAGCAGCCATGGGGTGGAAGTCGAGCAGTACTTC.

In its sample, this clonotype was seen many times. J is TRBJ2-3 and V is TRBV5-5, with 11 bases identical to TRBD2. Trimming cost V 2 bases and J 4 bases; bases outside gene matches: 3. Germline CDR1 and CDR2: SGHKS and YYEKEE (reference sequence). The CDR3 runs 15 residues. The chain's CDR3 is CASSLLAGVADTQYF. CDR3 coding DNA: TGTGCCAGCAGCTTACTAGCGGGAGTTGCAGATACGCAGTATTTT. Full variable domain (remainder filled in from reference TRBV5-5 and TRBJ2-3): DAGVTQSPTHLIKTRGQQVTLRCSPISGHKSVSWYQQVLGQGPQFIFQYYEKEERGRGNFPDRFSARQFPNYSSELNVNALLLGDSALYLCASSLLAGVADTQYFGPGTRLTVL.

The chain links TRBV28 to TRBJ1-2; D not certain. Per germline, CDR1 MDHEN and CDR2 SYDVKM. Deletions cut 7 bases from V and 3 bases from J, with 12 bases between. This CDR3 region has 13 residues. The CDR3 region has the DNA TGTGCCAGCAATCCGCGGCCCCACTATGGCTACACCTTC. Protein sequence: CASNPRPHYGYTF.

This clonotype was counted ten times or more. This chain connects TRBV28 to TRBJ2-3; 12 bases fit TRBD2. The CDR3 contains 17 residues. V was pared by 5 bases and J by 0 bases, with 6 bases of the junction left unmatched. Per the germline V gene, CDR1 is MDHEN and CDR2 is SYDVKM. CDR3 in DNA: TGTGCCAGCAGTCTGTCCGGGACTAGCGGGAGCACAGATACGCAGTATTTT. Its translation: CASSLSGTSGSTDTQYF. Full variable domain (rest looked up from reference TRBV28 and TRBJ2-3): DVKVTQSSRYLVKRTGEKVFLECVQDMDHENMFWYRQDPGLGLRLIYFSYDVKMKEKGDIPEGYSVSREKKERFSLILESASTNQTSMYLCASSLSGTSGSTDTQYFGPGTRLTVL.

In its sample, this clonotype was seen many times. The chain joins TRBV7-2 to TRBJ1-5; the D is unclear. V was clipped by 0 bases and J by 6 bases, with 9 bases between them. The CDR3 totals 14 residues. Germline V gene lookup returns CDR1 SGHTA and CDR2 FQGNSA. In nucleotides, the CDR3 is TGTGCCAGCAGCTTAGCGCTAGGAGCTCAGCCCCAGCATTTT. Residues: CASSLALGAQPQHF.

This chain connects TRBV7-8 to TRBJ1-2; D remains ambiguous. V lost 5 bases and J lost 6, with 10 bases in between. The CDR3 loop spans 12 amino acids. CDR1 SGHVS and CDR2 FQNEAQ come from the germline V gene. The CDR3 DNA reads TGTGCCAGCAGCCCCCGGTTGGATGGCTACACCTTC. This encodes CASSPRLDGYTF.

This clonotype was detected a few times. The rearrangement links TRBV6-1 to TRBJ1-5; unclear D gene. Trimming shortened V by 4 bases and J by 0 bases, and 7 bases separated the two germline ends. Germline V lookup: CDR1 MNHNS, CDR2 SASEGT. There are 14 residues in the CDR3. The CDR3 region has the DNA TGTGCCAGCAGTGGGGTAAATAGCAATCAGCCCCAGCATTTT. This sequence encodes CASSGVNSNQPQHF.

V is TRBV20-1 and J is TRBJ2-7; 9 bases line up with TRBD1. Germline loops: CDR1 DFQATT, CDR2 SNEGSKA (reference sequence). The CDR3 contains 13 residues. V was clipped by 5 bases and J by 6 bases; unmatched bases: 8. Written as DNA, the CDR3 is TGCAGTGCTGAGCGGGACAGGGTTTCCGAGCAGTACTTC. Translation gives CSAERDRVSEQYF.

This clonotype appeared many times. The rearrangement links TRBV19 to TRBJ2-2, with TRBD1 matching 7 bases. CDR3 length: 16 amino acids. V gave up 3 bases and J gave up 4 bases; unmatched junction bases: 8. The germline CDR1 and CDR2 sequences are LNHDA and SQIVND (reference sequence). The CDR3 sequence is CASSIPTGSGTGELFF. CDR3 coding DNA: TGTGCCAGTAGTATTCCGACAGGGTCGGGCACCGGGGAGCTGTTTTTT.

Details on this clonotype: A much more abundant neighbour one base away suggests this may be a read error. V is TRBV12-3 or TRBV12-4 and J is TRBJ2-7, with 8 positions matching TRBD1. This CDR3 is 15 amino acids long. V was pared by 6 bases and J by 5 bases, with 12 bases of the junction left unmatched. CDR3 DNA sequence: TGTGCCAGCAGCCGTCAAACAGGGGGAATCCACGAGCAGTACTTC. It translates to CASSRQTGGIHEQYF.

This clonotype was picked up many times. The chain couples TRBV28 to TRBJ2-3; D call uncertain. Germline V gene sequence: CDR1 MDHEN, CDR2 SYDVKM. V was pared by 3 bases and J by 2 bases, with 9 bases between. The CDR3 spans 14 residues. The CDR3 loop is CASSLLEVTDTQYF. The DNA of the CDR3 is TGTGCCAGCAGTTTGCTTGAGGTCACAGATACGCAGTATTTT.

The chain recombines TRBV28 with TRBJ2-7; the match to TRBD2 covers 8 bases. CDR3 length: 18 residues. V dropped 6 bases and J dropped 4; count of bases not matched to a gene: 20. Germline CDR1 reads MDHEN; CDR2 reads SYDVKM. The CDR3 bases are TGTGCCAGCAGCTTAGACGGGGGAGATAGCGGGATAGAATACGAGCAGTACTTC. This encodes CASSLDGGDSGIEYEQYF.

This chain links TRBV28 with TRBJ2-1; 7 nucleotides match TRBD1. The J segment lost 0 bases and the V segment lost 7 bases, leaving 9 bases of the junction unmatched. Germline loops: CDR1 MDHEN, CDR2 SYDVKM. The CDR3 is 16 residues long. As DNA, the CDR3 is TGTGCCAGCACTATCAGGGGGAGAAGCTCCTACAATGAGCAGTTCTTC. This translates into CASTIRGRSSYNEQFF.

This clonotype was observed many times. The rearrangement joins TRBV2 to TRBJ1-1; the D gene is possibly TRBD1 (6 bases). V was shortened by 10 bases and J by 2 bases, with 17 bases between the two germline ends. The CDR3 length is 14 residues. Germline CDR1 reads SNHLY; CDR2 reads FYNNEI. CDR3 in amino acids: CATYEQGPNTEAFF. The CDR3 coding sequence is TGTGCCACTTACGAACAGGGTCCAAACACTGAAGCTTTCTTT.

This clonotype came up many times. The V gene is TRBV2, the J gene TRBJ2-1; D is ambiguous. The CDR3 contains 13 residues. Germline CDR1 SNHLY, CDR2 FYNNEI. V was clipped by 6 bases and J by 6 bases, with 12 bases between them. CDR3: CASRASLLNEQFF. DNA for the CDR3: TGTGCCAGCAGGGCCTCCCTACTCAATGAGCAGTTCTTC.

The J gene is TRBJ1-2, the V gene TRBV5-6, with TRBD1 matching over 11 bases. CDR1 and CDR2 (germline): SGHDT, YYEEEE. The CDR3 loop spans 13 amino acids. J gave up 6 bases and V 6 bases, and 4 bases lay outside the gene matches. The CDR3 DNA reads TGTGCCAGCAATTTGGACAGGGGGCATGGCTACACCTTC. Protein: CASNLDRGHGYTF.

This clonotype showed up just a few times. The CDR3 DNA reads TGTGCCTGGAGTGTAATTAATCGGGGCTCGAACACTGAAGCTTTCTTT. Protein sequence: CAWSVINRGSNTEAFF. The rearrangement uses TRBV30 and TRBJ1-1; the D gene is possibly TRBD1 (5 bases). The CDR3 has 16 amino acids. Germline V gene data show CDR1 as GTSNPN and CDR2 as SVGIG (reference sequence). V gave up 0 bases and J gave up 1 base, with 15 bases separating them.

This clonotype was found a few times. This chain connects TRBV4-1 to TRBJ2-3; D uncertain. V shed 0 bases and J shed 1 base, with 14 bases lying between them. The V gene's germline CDR1 is MGHRA and CDR2 YSYEKL. The length of the CDR3 is 17 residues. CDR3 in DNA: TGCGCCAGCAGCCAAGATCAGTTTCCCCTGGGCACAGATACGCAGTATTTT. Protein sequence: CASSQDQFPLGTDTQYF.